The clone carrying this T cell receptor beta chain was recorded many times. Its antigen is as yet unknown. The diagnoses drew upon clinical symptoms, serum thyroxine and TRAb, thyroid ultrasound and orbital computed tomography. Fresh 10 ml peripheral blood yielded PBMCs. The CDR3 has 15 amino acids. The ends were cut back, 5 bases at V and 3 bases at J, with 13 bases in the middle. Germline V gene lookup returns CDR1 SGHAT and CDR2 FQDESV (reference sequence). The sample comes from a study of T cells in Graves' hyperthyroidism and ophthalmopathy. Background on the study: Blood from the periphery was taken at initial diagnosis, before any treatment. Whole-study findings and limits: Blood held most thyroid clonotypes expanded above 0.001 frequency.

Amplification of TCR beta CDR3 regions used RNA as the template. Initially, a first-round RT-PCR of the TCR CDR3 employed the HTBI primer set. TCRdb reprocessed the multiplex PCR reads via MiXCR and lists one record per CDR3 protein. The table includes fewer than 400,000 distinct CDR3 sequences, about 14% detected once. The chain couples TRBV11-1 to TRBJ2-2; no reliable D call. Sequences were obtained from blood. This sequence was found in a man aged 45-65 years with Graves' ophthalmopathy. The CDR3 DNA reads TGTGCCAGCAGCCAGATTGGAACAGACACCGGGGAGCTGTTTTTT. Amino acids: CASSQIGTDTGELFF.